Listed below are T cell receptor beta chains from one sample, sequenced in a study of blood T cells in healthy people across ages. A single record per CDR3 protein comes from TCRdb applying MiXCR to the 5' RACE reads. The profile shows fewer than 700,000 distinct CDR3 sequences, 45% to 55% of them singletons. What was sequenced was blood. All receptors derive from an elderly man in good health. CDR3s include the opening cysteine and the closing phenylalanine or tryptophan. A D gene is named only where the DNA matches it firmly. Only some rows state a clone size, as once, few, many or a class for expanded clones.

TRBJ1-5	TRBD1	.	TRBV7-8	CASSLAHRGQPQHF	TGTGCCAGCAGCTTAGCTCACAGGGGTCAGCCCCAGCATTTT
TRBJ1-6	.	.	TRBV3-1	CASSQRRAGNSPLHF	TGTGCCAGCAGCCAGAGGCGCGCGGGCAATTCACCCCTCCACTTT
TRBJ2-5	.	few	TRBV29-1	CSVGEETQYF	TGCAGCGTTGGGGAGGAGACCCAGTACTTC
TRBJ2-3	TRBD2	.	TRBV6-1	CASSEEWGLAGKHTDTQYF	TGTGCCAGCAGTGAAGAGTGGGGACTAGCGGGGAAACACACAGATACGCAGTATTTT
TRBJ2-3	.	.	TRBV29-1	CSVQPSTDTQYF	TGCAGCGTTCAACCTAGCACAGATACGCAGTATTTT
TRBJ2-1	.	few	TRBV7-8	CASSYPSRRDTQFF	TGTGCCAGCAGTTACCCCTCGCGGCGGGATACTCAGTTCTTC
TRBJ1-5	TRBD1	few	TRBV12-3/TRBV12-4	CASSPTGEHQPQHF	TGTGCCAGCAGTCCCACAGGGGAGCATCAGCCCCAGCATTTT
TRBJ2-1	TRBD2	.	TRBV6-2/TRBV6-3	CASSPIRLAGGHEQFF	TGTGCCAGCAGCCCGATTCGACTAGCGGGGGGGCATGAGCAGTTCTTC
TRBJ2-1	TRBD2	.	TRBV20-1	CSAIPTSGYLTEQFF	TGCAGTGCCATCCCGACTAGCGGATACCTAACTGAGCAGTTCTTC
TRBJ1-2	.	.	TRBV20-1	CSASRITGPRGGYTF	TGCAGTGCTAGTCGTATTACAGGGCCTCGGGGTGGCTACACCTTC
TRBJ2-7	.	few	TRBV7-2	CASSYSPGLGIYEQYF	TGTGCCAGCAGCTACTCACCGGGCCTAGGGATCTACGAGCAGTACTTC
TRBJ1-6	.	.	TRBV7-2	CASSLLGTGNSPPHF	TGTGCCAGCAGCTTACTCGGGACGGGAAATTCACCCCCCCACTTT
TRBJ1-4	.	.	TRBV15	CATSREGTTNEKLFF	TGTGCCACCAGCAGGGAGGGAACAACTAATGAAAAACTGTTTTTT
TRBJ2-3	.	.	TRBV27	CASSLAPHRDTQYF	TGTGCCAGCAGTTTGGCTCCACACAGGGATACGCAGTATTTT
TRBJ1-1	.	.	TRBV7-2	CASSFQGGENTEAFF	TGTGCCAGCAGCTTTCAAGGGGGGGAGAACACTGAAGCTTTCTTT
TRBJ2-2	.	.	TRBV5-5	CASSGGPLVPGELFF	TGTGCCAGCAGCGGGGGGCCCCTAGTCCCCGGGGAGCTGTTTTTT
TRBJ2-3	TRBD2	.	TRBV20-1	CGGTSGDTDTQYF	TGCGGAGGGACTAGCGGGGATACAGATACGCAGTATTTT
TRBJ2-3	.	few	TRBV20-1	CSPRGAGQDTQYF	TGCAGTCCCCGAGGGGCAGGGCAGGATACGCAGTATTTT
TRBJ2-5	.	many	TRBV7-9	CASSFTGTFQETQYF	TGTGCCAGCAGCTTCACCGGGACTTTTCAAGAGACCCAGTACTTC
TRBJ2-3	.	.	TRBV7-2	CASTGDSYTDTQYF	TGTGCCAGCACCGGGGACTCGTACACAGATACGCAGTATTTT
TRBJ1-2	.	.	TRBV12-3/TRBV12-4	CASTITGQNYGYTF	TGTGCCAGCACCATAACCGGGCAGAACTATGGCTACACCTTC
TRBJ2-1	.	many	TRBV6-5	CASSPGLQSIRQFF	TGTGCCAGCAGTCCGGGACTCCAAAGTATTCGGCAGTTCTTC
TRBJ1-6	TRBD1	.	TRBV4-3	CASREGQAYNSPLHF	TGCGCCAGCAGAGAAGGACAGGCTTATAATTCACCCCTCCACTTT
TRBJ1-2	.	.	TRBV9	CASSVDIGDGYTF	TGTGCCAGCAGCGTAGATATAGGGGATGGCTACACCTTC
TRBJ2-1	TRBD2	once	TRBV27	CASSLHPSRAGVYNEQFF	TGTGCCAGCAGTTTACACCCGAGTAGGGCGGGGGTCTACAATGAGCAGTTCTTC
TRBJ2-1	.	.	TRBV7-2	CASSLREGDNEQFF	TGTGCCAGCAGCTTAAGGGAGGGGGACAATGAGCAGTTCTTC
TRBJ1-2	TRBD1	.	TRBV29-1	CSARTGPTDTF	TGCAGCGCTCGGACAGGTCCCACTGACACCTTC
TRBJ1-5	.	.	TRBV7-2	CASSLGPTDQPQHF	TGTGCCAGCAGCTTAGGGCCGACCGATCAGCCCCAGCATTTT
TRBJ2-5	TRBD2	few	TRBV20-1	CSARENRGLADTRETQYF	TGCAGTGCTAGAGAGAATAGAGGACTAGCGGATACGCGGGAGACCCAGTACTTC
TRBJ2-1	.	few	TRBV5-1	CAKTRDEQFF	TGCGCCAAAACGCGGGATGAGCAGTTCTTC
TRBJ1-2	.	.	TRBV15	CATSRDGGGGGYTF	TGTGCCACCAGCAGAGATGGGGGGGGAGGTGGCTACACCTTC
TRBJ2-7	TRBD2	once	TRBV29-1	CSVSGGGGYEQYF	TGCAGCGTCTCCGGTGGGGGGGGATACGAGCAGTACTTC
TRBJ2-5	.	few	TRBV28	CASSPRGREETQYF	TGTGCCAGCAGTCCACGTGGTAGGGAAGAGACCCAGTACTTC
TRBJ2-1	TRBD2	few	TRBV12-3/TRBV12-4	CASRISGGAKEQFF	TGTGCCAGCAGGATTAGCGGGGGGGCCAAAGAGCAGTTCTTC
TRBJ1-6	TRBD1	once	TRBV20-1	CSAIGGQGDSPLHF	TGCAGTGCTATAGGGGGACAGGGGGATTCACCCCTCCACTTT
TRBJ1-5	.	few	TRBV4-3	CASSQVGGNQPQHF	TGCGCCAGCAGCCAAGTGGGAGGAAATCAGCCCCAGCATTTT
TRBJ2-7	TRBD1	.	TRBV24-1	CATSDDGTGYNEQYF	TGTGCCACCAGTGATGATGGGACAGGGTACAATGAGCAGTACTTC
TRBJ2-5	TRBD2	once	TRBV30	CAWSRDYDETQYF	TGTGCCTGGAGTCGGGACTACGATGAGACCCAGTACTTC
TRBJ2-1	TRBD2	.	TRBV6-1	CASSTSGRLQFF	TGTGCCAGCAGTACTAGCGGGAGGCTACAGTTCTTC
TRBJ2-1	.	.	TRBV7-8	CASSFIQGELYNEQFF	TGTGCCAGCAGCTTCATACAGGGCGAGTTATACAATGAGCAGTTCTTC
TRBJ2-1	TRBD2	once	TRBV2	CASSSGLADSNEQFF	TGTGCCAGCAGTTCGGGACTAGCGGACTCCAATGAGCAGTTCTTC
TRBJ2-4	.	few	TRBV7-2	CASSLAPLGPHQYF	TGTGCCAGCAGCTTAGCGCCATTGGGACCCCATCAGTACTTC
TRBJ2-3	TRBD2	few	TRBV7-9	CASSLTLGGGTDTQYF	TGTGCCAGCAGCTTAACCCTCGGCGGGGGTACAGATACGCAGTATTTT
TRBJ2-5	TRBD2	few	TRBV7-6	CASSSPAGGGGETQYF	TGTGCCAGCAGCTCACCCGCTGGCGGGGGTGGAGAGACCCAGTACTTC
TRBJ2-7	.	.	TRBV7-9	CASSRGLHEQYF	TGTGCCAGCAGCCGCGGTCTCCATGAGCAGTACTTC
TRBJ2-2	TRBD1	.	TRBV6-6	CARSYSRQGVTGELFF	TGTGCCCGCAGTTACTCGAGACAGGGGGTGACCGGGGAGCTGTTTTTT
TRBJ2-1	.	.	TRBV7-2	CAGSLVGRGGHEQFF	TGTGCCGGCAGCTTAGTTGGCAGGGGGGGGCATGAGCAGTTCTTC